This entry lists 7 T cell receptor beta chains sequenced from one sample in a study of blood T cell repertoires in COVID-19. Profiled with immunoSEQ multiplex PCR; TCRdb holds only in-frame clones, not every one. The sample lists 15,000 to 20,000 clones, around 90% occurring once. The sequenced sample consisted of peripheral blood. The receptors were sampled from a man aged 55 to 70 with active COVID-19.

The V call is TRBV5-1, the J call TRBJ2-1, with TRBD2 identical over 9 bases. Germline V gene lookup returns CDR1 SGHRS and CDR2 YFSETQ. The trim removed 0 bases at V and 5 bases at J, leaving 0 bases unmatched. The CDR3 length is 14 residues. The CDR3 protein is CASSLVAGDNEQFF. The CDR3 region has the DNA TGCGCCAGCAGCTTGGTAGCGGGGGACAATGAGCAGTTCTTC.

V gene TRBV6-5 combines with J gene TRBJ2-1; D unclear. Germline V gene lookup returns CDR1 MNHEY and CDR2 SVGAGI. CDR3 size: 16 residues. V shed 2 bases and J shed 6 bases, with 17 bases lying between them. The CDR3 is CASSYQTISPTNEQFF. CDR3 sequence (DNA): TGTGCCAGCAGTTACCAGACAATCTCCCCTACCAATGAGCAGTTCTTC.

The chain carries TRBV6-6 and TRBJ1-4; D is undetermined. CDR1 is MNHNY, CDR2 SVGAGI, per germline (reference sequence). The CDR3 extends over 16 amino acids. The V gene lost 6 bases and the J gene lost 5 bases, with 19 bases spanning the gap. CDR3 nucleotides: TGTGCCAGCAGCCGAAAGAGCGGGCAGCTGAATGAAAAACTGTTTTTT. Protein product: CASSRKSGQLNEKLFF.

The chain couples TRBV7-9 to TRBJ1-1, with a weak D call TRBD1 (5 bases). V was clipped by 2 bases and J by 7 bases, with 14 bases between them. The CDR3 loop spans 14 amino acids. CDR1 and CDR2 from the germline V gene are SEHNR and FQNEAQ (reference sequence). This chain's CDR3 is CASSLSALTDEAFF. CDR3 coding DNA: TGTGCCAGCAGCTTATCGGCTTTGACAGATGAAGCTTTCTTT.

The chain uses TRBV5-5 and TRBJ2-3, with D uncertain. The V end was cut by 3 bases, the J end by 1 base, with 9 bases between. Germline values: CDR1 SGHKS, CDR2 YYEKEE (reference sequence). This CDR3 is built from 14 residues. The DNA for the CDR3 is TGTGCCAGCAGCTCAAAGACTGGCACAGATACGCAGTATTTT. Its protein is CASSSKTGTDTQYF.

The chain has TRBV12-3 or TRBV12-4 and TRBJ2-7; 8 nucleotides align to TRBD1. CDR3 length equals 13 residues. V lost 5 bases, J lost 3 bases, and 3 bases stayed unmatched. CDR3 sequence: CASSPGQGYEQYV. The CDR3 DNA reads as TGTGCCAGCAGTCCCGGACAGGGCTACGAGCAGTACGTC.

The chain has TRBV9 and TRBJ2-3, with 7 bases lining up with TRBD2. CDR1 is SGDLS and CDR2 is YYNGEE in the germline V gene. With 4 bases clipped from V and 5 bases from J, the junction kept 19 bases outside the gene matches. CDR3 length: 18 amino acids. The CDR3 sequence: CASSRGLLGGTRGDTQYF. DNA for the CDR3: TGTGCCAGCAGCCGAGGGCTCCTCGGGGGGACTCGCGGAGATACGCAGTATTTT.